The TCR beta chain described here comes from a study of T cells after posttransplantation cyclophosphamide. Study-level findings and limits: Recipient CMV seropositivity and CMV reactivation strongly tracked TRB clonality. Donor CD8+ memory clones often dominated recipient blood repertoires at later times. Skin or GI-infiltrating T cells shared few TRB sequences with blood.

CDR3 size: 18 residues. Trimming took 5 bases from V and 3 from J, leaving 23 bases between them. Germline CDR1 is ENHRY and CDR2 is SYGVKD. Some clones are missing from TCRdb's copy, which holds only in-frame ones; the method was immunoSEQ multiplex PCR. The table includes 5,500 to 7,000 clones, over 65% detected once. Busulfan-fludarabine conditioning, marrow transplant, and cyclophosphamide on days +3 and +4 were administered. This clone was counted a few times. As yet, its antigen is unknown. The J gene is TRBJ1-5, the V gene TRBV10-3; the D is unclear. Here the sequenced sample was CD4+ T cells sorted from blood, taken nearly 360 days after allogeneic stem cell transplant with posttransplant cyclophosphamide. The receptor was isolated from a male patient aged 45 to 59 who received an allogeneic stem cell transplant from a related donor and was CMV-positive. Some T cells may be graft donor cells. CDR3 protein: CAISPFSVIEAYNQPQHF. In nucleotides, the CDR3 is TGTGCCATCAGTCCCTTCTCCGTGATAGAGGCATACAATCAGCCCCAGCATTTT.